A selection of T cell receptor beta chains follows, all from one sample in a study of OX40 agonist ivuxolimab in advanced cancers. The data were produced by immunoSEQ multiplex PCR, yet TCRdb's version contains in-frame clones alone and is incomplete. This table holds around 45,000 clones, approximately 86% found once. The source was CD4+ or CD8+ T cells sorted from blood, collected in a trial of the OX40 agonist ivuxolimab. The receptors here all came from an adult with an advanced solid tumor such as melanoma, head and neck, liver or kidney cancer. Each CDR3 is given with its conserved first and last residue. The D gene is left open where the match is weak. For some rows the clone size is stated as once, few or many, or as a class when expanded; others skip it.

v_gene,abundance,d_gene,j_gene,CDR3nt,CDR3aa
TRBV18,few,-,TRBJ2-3,TGTGCCAGCTCATCGACGCGGGCGGGCACAGATACGCAGTATTTT,CASSSTRAGTDTQYF
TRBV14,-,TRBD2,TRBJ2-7,TGTGCCAGCATGGCTAGCGGCTACGAGCAGTACTTC,CASMASGYEQYF
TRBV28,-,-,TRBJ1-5,TGTGCCAGCAGCTATCAACGCAATCAGCCCCAGCATTTT,CASSYQRNQPQHF
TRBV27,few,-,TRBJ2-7,TGTGCCAGCAGTGAACGACTGGGACTCTACGAGCAGTACTTC,CASSERLGLYEQYF
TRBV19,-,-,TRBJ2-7,TGTGCCAGTAGTCGTTTCGGGCAGGGTGCCTACGAGCAGTACTTC,CASSRFGQGAYEQYF
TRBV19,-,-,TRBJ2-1,TGTGCCAGTAGTATTCCCAGCAGAAACCTAGGGAATGAGCAGTTCTTC,CASSIPSRNLGNEQFF
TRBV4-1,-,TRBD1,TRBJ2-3,TGCGCCAGCAGCCAGATACAGGGGGCGCATCCAGATACGCAGTATTTT,CASSQIQGAHPDTQYF
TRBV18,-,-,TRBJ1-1,TGTGCCAGCTCTCCTTCAACGGACACTGAAGCTTTCTTT,CASSPSTDTEAFF
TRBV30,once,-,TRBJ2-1,TGTGCCTGGAGTAGAAGTGATGAGCAGTTCTTC,CAWSRSDEQFF
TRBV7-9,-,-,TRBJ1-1,TGTGCCAGCAGCTTGGACAGAACGACACCCGAAGCTTTCTTT,CASSLDRTTPEAFF
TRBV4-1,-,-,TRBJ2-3,TGCGCCAGCAGCCAAGAAAGGGAGACGGCCATCACAGATACGCAGTATTTT,CASSQERETAITDTQYF
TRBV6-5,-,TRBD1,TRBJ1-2,TGTGCCAGCAGTCGGACAGGCGCGGAGGGCTACACCTTC,CASSRTGAEGYTF
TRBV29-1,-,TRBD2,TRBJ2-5,TGCAGCGCCAAGGCGGGGGGCCAAGAGACCCAGTACTTC,CSAKAGGQETQYF
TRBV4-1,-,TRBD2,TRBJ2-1,TGCGCCAGCAGCCAAGATCTTCGTAGCGGGAGGGCCAATGAGCAGTTCTTC,CASSQDLRSGRANEQFF
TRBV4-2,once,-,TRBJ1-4,TGTGCCAGCAGCCAAGATCTGGTTCGGGGTAATGAAAAACTGTTTTTT,CASSQDLVRGNEKLFF
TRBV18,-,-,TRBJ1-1,TGTGCCAGCTCACCACCGCTAAACACTGAAGCTTTCTTT,CASSPPLNTEAFF
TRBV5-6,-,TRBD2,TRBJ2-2,TGTGCCAGCAGACGTGCGGGACTAGCGGGGGAGAACACCGGGGAGCTGTTTTTT,CASRRAGLAGENTGELFF
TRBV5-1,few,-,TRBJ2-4,TGCGCCAGCAGCTTGACAGCGAGTTCACATCTAGCCAAAAACATTCAGTACTTC,CASSLTASSHLAKNIQYF
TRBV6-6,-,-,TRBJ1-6,TGTGCCAGCAGTTACGACCCACGAGGTTCACCCCTCCACTTT,CASSYDPRGSPLHF
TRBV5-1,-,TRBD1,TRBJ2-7,TGCGCCAGCAGCTTCGGGACAGGGGTTGCCGAGCAGTACTTC,CASSFGTGVAEQYF
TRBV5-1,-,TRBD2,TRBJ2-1,TGCGCCAGCAGCTTGGATACTAGCGGGAGCCCCGATGAGCAGTTCTTC,CASSLDTSGSPDEQFF
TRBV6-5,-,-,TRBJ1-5,TGTGCCAGCAGCCCGGAGGGGGGCCGTCAGCCCCAGCATTTT,CASSPEGGRQPQHF
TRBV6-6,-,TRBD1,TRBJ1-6,TGTGCCAGCAGTTACGACAGGGCCTGGGGTTCACCCCTCCACTTT,CASSYDRAWGSPLHF
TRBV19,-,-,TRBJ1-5,TGTGCCAGTGGCGTGGCAGTAAATCAGCCCCAGCATTTT,CASGVAVNQPQHF
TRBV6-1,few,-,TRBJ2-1,TGTGCCAGCAGGGTCCTGGAGTGGGGGTACAATGAGCAGTTCTTC,CASRVLEWGYNEQFF
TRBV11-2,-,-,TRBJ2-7,TGTGCCAGCAGCTTAGGCGTACTTGGCGAGCAGTACTTC,CASSLGVLGEQYF
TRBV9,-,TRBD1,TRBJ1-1,TGTGCCAGCAGCGTAATGGACAGGTTCGAAGCTTTCTTT,CASSVMDRFEAFF
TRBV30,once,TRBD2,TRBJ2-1,TGTGCCTGGCAAACGGGATCGGCGCGGGGGGGGTACAATGAGCAGTTCTTC,CAWQTGSARGGYNEQFF
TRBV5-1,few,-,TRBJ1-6,TGCGCCAGCAGCACCCAAACAGGGAATAATTCACCCCTCCACTTT,CASSTQTGNNSPLHF
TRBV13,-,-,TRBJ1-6,TGTGCCAGCAGCCCCCCGCGGAGCTCCTATAATTCACCCCTCCACTTT,CASSPPRSSYNSPLHF
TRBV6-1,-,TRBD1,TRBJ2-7,TGTGCCAGCAGGTGGGACAGGGCAAGGTACGAGCAGTACTTC,CASRWDRARYEQYF
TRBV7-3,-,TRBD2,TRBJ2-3,TGTGCCAGCAGCGTAAGCAGCGGGGGGGCCGCAGATACGCAGTATTTT,CASSVSSGGAADTQYF
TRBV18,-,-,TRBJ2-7,TGTGCCAGCTCACCAAGGCAGGATCACGGCGAGCAGTACTTC,CASSPRQDHGEQYF
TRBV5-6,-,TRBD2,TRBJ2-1,TGTGCCAGCAGCTTGCCTAGCGGCTACAATGAGCAGTTCTTC,CASSLPSGYNEQFF
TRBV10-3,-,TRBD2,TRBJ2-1,TGTGCCATCAGTGAGACCCTTAGCGGGGGGCGAGGTGAGCAGTTCTTC,CAISETLSGGRGEQFF
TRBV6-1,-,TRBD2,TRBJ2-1,TGTGCCAGCAGTGAAGGCCCCGGGACTAGCGGTAATGAGCAGTTCTTC,CASSEGPGTSGNEQFF
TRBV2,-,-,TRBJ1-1,TGTGCCAGCAGTGTAGACCCGAACACTGAAGCTTTCTTT,CASSVDPNTEAFF
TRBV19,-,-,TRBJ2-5,TGTGCCAGTAGTATGGGCTCGTACCAAGAGACCCAGTACTTC,CASSMGSYQETQYF
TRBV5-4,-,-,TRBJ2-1,TGTGCCAGCGCGAGCTACAATGAGCAGTTCTTC,CASASYNEQFF
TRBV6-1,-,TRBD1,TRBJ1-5,TGTGCCAGCACTATGACAGGGGTCGGCAATCAGCCCCAGCATTTT,CASTMTGVGNQPQHF
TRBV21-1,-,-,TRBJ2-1,TGTGCCAGCAGCAAATTTGGACGGGAGGAGCAGTTCTTC,CASSKFGREEQFF
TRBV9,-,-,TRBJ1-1,TGTGCCAGCAGCGTACACGGGGGGCTGAGGAGTACTGAAGCTTTCTTT,CASSVHGGLRSTEAFF
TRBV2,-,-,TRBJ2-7,TGTGCCAGCAATCCCAAGCGCAGGTACGACGAGCAGTACTTC,CASNPKRRYDEQYF
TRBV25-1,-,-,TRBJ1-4,TGTGCCAGCAGGTTTACTAATGAAAAACTGTTTTTT,CASRFTNEKLFF
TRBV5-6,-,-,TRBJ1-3,TGTGCCAGCAGCGTATGGCTGTTCGCTGGAAACACCATATATTTT,CASSVWLFAGNTIYF
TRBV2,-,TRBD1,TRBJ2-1,TGTGCCAGCAGCGGGACAGTTTACAATGAGCAGTTCTTC,CASSGTVYNEQFF
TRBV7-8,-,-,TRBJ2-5,TGTGCCAGCAGCTTAGCGGAGGCTAAAGAGACCCAGTACTTC,CASSLAEAKETQYF
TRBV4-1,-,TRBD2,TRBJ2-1,TGCGCCAGCAGCCAAGGGGGGAGGGGAAATTACAATGAGCAGTTCTTC,CASSQGGRGNYNEQFF
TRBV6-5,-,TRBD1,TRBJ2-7,TGTGCCAGCAGTTACTCACAGGGGACCAACGAGCAGTACTTC,CASSYSQGTNEQYF
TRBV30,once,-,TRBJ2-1,TGTGCCTGGAGTGTCGGGTCCGGGTACAATGAGCAGTTCTTC,CAWSVGSGYNEQFF
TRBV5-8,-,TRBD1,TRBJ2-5,TGTGCCAGCAGCCGAGGACAGGGTAACCAAGAGACCCAGTACTTC,CASSRGQGNQETQYF
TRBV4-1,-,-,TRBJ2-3,TGCGCCAGCAGCCAAGTTGGGGGAAGGGGCACAGATACGCAGTATTTT,CASSQVGGRGTDTQYF
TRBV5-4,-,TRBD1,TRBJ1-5,TGTGCCAGCAGCTCACAGGGGGACGGCAAGCCCCAGCATTTT,CASSSQGDGKPQHF